This TCR beta chain was identified in a study of T cells in Graves' hyperthyroidism and ophthalmopathy. For the study at large: Any treatment followed the collection of peripheral blood at initial diagnosis. Study-wide points: Blood also contained most expanded thyroid clonotypes above 0.001. Classification by a 13 V-J model distinguished ophthalmopathy from stable hyperthyroidism.

This clonotype was found a few times. Antigen specificity is unknown. Using RNA transcripts as the source, TCR beta CDR3 regions were amplified. Primed by the HTBI set, a first-round RT-PCR was run on the TCR CDR3. Each CDR3 protein is one row after TCRdb ran MiXCR on the multiplex PCR reads. The sample contains some 700,000 distinct CDR3 sequences, roughly 17% of which appear only once. Germline loops: CDR1 SQVTM, CDR2 ANQGSEA. V dropped 4 bases and J dropped 1 base, with 16 bases sitting between them. CDR3 length: 15 amino acids. Among the patients, aged 18 to 65, hyperthyroidism was newly diagnosed and had lasted under 2 months.

Specimen: blood. The chain links TRBV29-1 to TRBJ1-1; tentative D call: TRBD1 (6 bases). The clonotype originates from a man in his fifties or sixties with Graves' hyperthyroidism. In DNA, the CDR3 is TGCAGCGTTGCCTCGGGGGGGGGGCGGAACACTGAAGCTTTCTTT. Translated, it gives CSVASGGGRNTEAFF.